This record looks at one T cell receptor (beta chain) sequence and its context. This clonotype has ten or more counts. What antigen it recognizes has not been identified. Base-call qualities are not available, and no considerably larger clone is one nucleotide away. The run used an Illumina HiSeq 1500. The public reads were reprocessed in TCRdb via fastp at Q25 and MiXCR, keeping in-frame beta chains. Rows with a matching CDR3 protein are joined into one entry that keeps the most common DNA and genes. The sample table records approximately 500,000 distinct CDR3 sequences; 10% to 12% of these occur just once. Together, the top ten hold 10% to 13% of the sample. These data belong to a study of T cell repertoires in cytomegalovirus infection (dated by TCRdb to about 2019). Describing the broader study: Donor HLA type was relevant to the analysis, as public TCR beta signatures indicated carriage of CMV infection together with the matching HLA type.

Relative to germline, V is missing 4 bases and J is missing 4 bases, with 3 bases of the junction outside any gene match. CDR1 SGHRS and CDR2 YFSETQ were looked up in the germline V gene. Its CDR3 holds 15 amino acids, cysteine through phenylalanine. Only the CDR3 part of the read is kept: 45 bases, read in frame from the first base. Beyond this particular receptor, the publication reports: In both this cohort and an independent 352-donor cohort, the cumulative frequency of public TCR beta family members distinguished carriers of CMV infection plus the relevant HLA type. In the ex vivo response, HLA-C-restricted CMV-specific TCR beta clonotypes were dominant, and in two of eight donors the single most frequent clonotype came from this HLA-C-restricted group.

Material: PBMCs. The sequence joins TRBV5-1 to TRBJ2-2, with TRBD1 identical over 11 junction bases. This clonotype was obtained from a human donor in good health (CMV status not recorded). Some clones in this sample may be carry-over from other donors' samples. The DNA sequence reads TGCGCCAGCAGCCCAGGGACAGGGGGCACCGGGGAGCTGTTTTTT. Translated, it reads CASSPGTGGTGELFF.